This T cell receptor beta chain comes out of a study of shared clonotypes between healthy human individuals. Study in general: Three plates were used per donor for CD4 naive, three for CD4 memory, two for CD8 naive and one for CD8 memory. General observations from the study: Generally, estimated richness proved larger in naive subsets than it did in memory subsets.

Genomic DNA of every subset was divided equally among multiple immunoSEQ plates. Original data processing: ImmunoSEQ gave junction-only sequences without quality scores, so filtering differed. Sequencing was performed with immunoSEQ multiplex PCR; in TCRdb, only in-frame clones are kept and a portion is missing. D and trimming come from the DNA, and the V and J calls and clone size come from that table. This sample has about 600,000 clones; more than 95% occur once, and the top ten carry about 0.06%. Of note for this clone: Its antigen is undetermined.

The CDR3 length is 15 residues. Germline V gene lookup returns CDR1 ENHRY and CDR2 SYGVKD. The trim removed 6 bases at V and 4 bases at J, leaving 8 bases unmatched. The chain carries TRBV10-3 and TRBJ2-1; TRBD2 aligns across 8 bases. This sequence was found in a woman in her thirties in good health. The sequenced material came from naive CD4+ T cells sorted from blood. Subset defined: CD45RA+ positively selected. The CDR3 is CAISSFREGYNEQFF. The CDR3 DNA reads as TGTGCCATCAGCTCGTTTCGGGAGGGTTACAATGAGCAGTTCTTC.